The rows below give T cell receptor beta chains drawn from one sample of a study of vaccination and CD4 T cells after COVID-19. These receptors have no known antigen. TCRdb processed the PCR reads anew with MiXCR; each CDR3 protein has one entry. The sample lists more than 11,000 distinct CDR3 sequences, approximately 52% occurring once. The sample taken for sequencing was CD4+ T cells from blood, cultured in vitro. These receptors all come from a human donor who had recovered from COVID-19. Each CDR3 is given with its conserved first and last residue. The D gene is left open where the match is weak. Expanded clones get a size class; other rows say once, few or many, or leave the size out.

d_gene | abundance | j_gene | v_gene | CDR3nt | CDR3aa
TRBD1 | once | TRBJ2-7 | TRBV28 | TGTGCCAGCGACGGGACAGGGGTGCCCTACGAGCAGTACTTC | CASDGTGVPYEQYF
- | few | TRBJ2-7 | TRBV11-2 | TGTGCCAGCAGCTTAGCGGCCCCGGGCCGTTACGAGCAGTACTTC | CASSLAAPGRYEQYF
- | few | TRBJ2-3 | TRBV6-1 | TGTGCCAGCAGTGATAGGGTGGGTCTAGGTGCGGTAACAGATACGCAGTATTTT | CASSDRVGLGAVTDTQYF
TRBD2 | - | TRBJ2-2 | TRBV11-2 | TGTGCCAGCAGCTCTCCGCGGGGGGTCCACACCGGGGAGCTGTTTTTT | CASSSPRGVHTGELFF
- | few | TRBJ1-5 | TRBV2 | TGTGCCACCACCCCGGGACCACGGAATAGCAATCAGCCCCAGCATTTT | CATTPGPRNSNQPQHF
TRBD2 | once | TRBJ2-7 | TRBV2 | TGTGCCAGCAGTGCCTGGACTAGCGGGGCGGGCGAGCAGTACTTC | CASSAWTSGAGEQYF
- | - | TRBJ2-1 | TRBV6-2/TRBV6-3 | TGTGCCAGCAGTTACAAGACAGTGAACAATGAGCAGTTCTTC | CASSYKTVNNEQFF
TRBD1 | - | TRBJ1-6 | TRBV7-9 | TGTGCCAGCAGCCTTGACAGGGCAAATTCACCCCTCCACTTT | CASSLDRANSPLHF
- | - | TRBJ1-2 | TRBV7-8 | TGTGCCAGCAGCCTTATAAAATCCCTCCATGAGGGTGGCTACACCTTC | CASSLIKSLHEGGYTF
TRBD1 | few | TRBJ2-7 | TRBV28 | TGTGCCAGCAGTTCCGAAGGACAGGGTTACTACGAGCAGTACTTC | CASSSEGQGYYEQYF
TRBD1 | - | TRBJ1-3 | TRBV10-3 | TGTGCCATCGGGGACAGCAGCTCTGGAAACACCATATATTTT | CAIGDSSSGNTIYF
TRBD1 | - | TRBJ2-3 | TRBV24-1 | TGTGCCACCAGCCAATCAGGGGGCGCAGATACGCAGTATTTT | CATSQSGGADTQYF
TRBD2 | - | TRBJ2-3 | TRBV20-1 | TGCAGTGCCATTAGCGGGGGACGCACAGATACGCAGTATTTT | CSAISGGRTDTQYF
- | - | TRBJ2-3 | TRBV15 | TGTGCCACCAGCAGAGACGGACAATCAGATACGCAGTATTTT | CATSRDGQSDTQYF
TRBD1 | - | TRBJ2-3 | TRBV29-1 | TGCAGCGTGATTGGAGGGACAGGGGTCGCAGATACGCAGTATTTT | CSVIGGTGVADTQYF
- | - | TRBJ1-5 | TRBV2 | TGTGCCAGCAGTGGGGACCGCGTTTTGGACAATCAGCCCCAGCATTTT | CASSGDRVLDNQPQHF
- | few | TRBJ1-1 | TRBV15 | TGTGCCACCAGCAGAGATTTGGGGGGGACTGAAGCTTTCTTT | CATSRDLGGTEAFF
- | few | TRBJ1-2 | TRBV20-1 | TGCAGTGCTAGAGAGTCACAGCGCTTCCTCTATGGCTACACCTTC | CSARESQRFLYGYTF
- | - | TRBJ1-2 | TRBV20-1 | TGCAGTGCTAGTTTGGCCAGGGGATTTGGCTACACCTTC | CSASLARGFGYTF
- | - | TRBJ2-5 | TRBV7-9 | TGTGCCAGCAGCTTTCTGGAGGGTTTTGGACAAGAGACCCAGTACTTC | CASSFLEGFGQETQYF
TRBD1 | medium-sized | TRBJ2-3 | TRBV2 | TGTGCCAGCAGTGGGGACAGGGGGAGGGATACGCAGTATTTT | CASSGDRGRDTQYF
- | - | TRBJ1-1 | TRBV7-9 | TGTGCCAGCAGCCTCCGGACGGAAAACACTGAAGCTTTCTTT | CASSLRTENTEAFF
- | - | TRBJ1-6 | TRBV10-2 | TGCGCCAGCAGTGAGCCGGCTAGGGGTGGTTTCTCGTCGAATTCACCCCTCCACTTT | CASSEPARGGFSSNSPLHF
TRBD1 | - | TRBJ2-2 | TRBV7-6 | TGTGCCAGCAGCCCCCGGGACAGGCCCAATCTCGGGGAGCTGTTTTTT | CASSPRDRPNLGELFF
- | - | TRBJ2-3 | TRBV6-1 | TGTGCCAGCAGAAGGACAGACTCTAACACAGATACGCAGTATTTT | CASRRTDSNTDTQYF
- | - | TRBJ1-5 | TRBV19 | TGTGCCAGTAGTCCCGGGTTACGAGTCGGGCCCCAGCATTTT | CASSPGLRVGPQHF
- | once | TRBJ2-2 | TRBV2 | TGTGCCAGCAGTGAAACGGGACCCGCGAACACCGGGGAGCTGTTTTTT | CASSETGPANTGELFF
- | - | TRBJ2-1 | TRBV5-1 | TGCGCCAGCAGCTTGTCACCCGGGCGGGACAATGAGCAGTTCTTC | CASSLSPGRDNEQFF
TRBD1 | - | TRBJ2-1 | TRBV6-2/TRBV6-3 | TGTGCCAGCTCCCCAACCGGGACAGGAACCTTCTTC | CASSPTGTGTFF
- | - | TRBJ1-5 | TRBV5-4 | TGTGCCAGCAGCTTGGAGGCAGATCAGCCCCAGCATTTT | CASSLEADQPQHF
- | few | TRBJ1-1 | TRBV6-5 | TGTGCCAGCAGTTTGGATTTTCGGATGAACACTGAAGCTTTCTTT | CASSLDFRMNTEAFF
- | - | TRBJ1-4 | TRBV20-1 | TGCAGTGCTTCTTCCGGGTCAGCTCAAACTAATGAAAAACTGTTTTTT | CSASSGSAQTNEKLFF
- | - | TRBJ1-1 | TRBV20-1 | TGCAGTGCTCCCCTCCCGGGGTACACTGAAGCTTTCTTT | CSAPLPGYTEAFF
TRBD1 | - | TRBJ1-1 | TRBV10-3 | TGTGCCATCAGTGACCCCCGACAGGGAGTGAACACTGAAGCTTTCTTT | CAISDPRQGVNTEAFF
TRBD1 | - | TRBJ1-2 | TRBV27 | TGTGCCAGCAGTCCAAAGGGACAGGGGGCAGGCTATGGCTACACCTTC | CASSPKGQGAGYGYTF
TRBD1 | - | TRBJ2-3 | TRBV5-1 | TGCGCCAGCAGGAAGGACAGGGGCACAGATACGCAGTATTTT | CASRKDRGTDTQYF
- | - | TRBJ1-6 | TRBV5-1 | TGCGCCAGCAGCCCCGGACAGAACAATTCACCCCTCCACTTT | CASSPGQNNSPLHF
TRBD1 | - | TRBJ2-6 | TRBV19 | TGTGCCAGTACCTCCCGGACAGGGGTCTCTGGGGCCAACGTCCTGACTTTC | CASTSRTGVSGANVLTF
TRBD2 | - | TRBJ2-5 | TRBV20-1 | TGCAGTGCTAGACCATCCGTAGCGGGTGCGTCAAAGACCCAGTACTTC | CSARPSVAGASKTQYF
TRBD2 | - | TRBJ2-5 | TRBV5-1 | TGCGCCAGCAGCCCCCAGACTAGCGTGCGGGAACAAGAGACCCAGTACTTC | CASSPQTSVREQETQYF
- | - | TRBJ2-7 | TRBV20-1 | TGCAGTGCTAGCCCCGGGCTAGCCTCCTACGAGCAGTACTTC | CSASPGLASYEQYF
TRBD1 | few | TRBJ1-6 | TRBV11-3 | TGTGCCAGCAGCTCACAGGACAGGTCGGATTATAATTCACCCCTCCACTTT | CASSSQDRSDYNSPLHF
- | - | TRBJ1-1 | TRBV20-1 | TGCAGTGCCGTTGTGGGCACTGAAGCTTTCTTT | CSAVVGTEAFF
- | - | TRBJ1-1 | TRBV24-1 | TGTGCCACCAGACAGGGATCAGGCACTGAAGCTTTCTTT | CATRQGSGTEAFF
- | - | TRBJ2-7 | TRBV7-2 | TGTGCCAGCAGCTACAAACGGGACTCTTCCTACGAGCAGTACTTC | CASSYKRDSSYEQYF
- | medium-sized | TRBJ2-5 | TRBV2 | TGTGCCAGCAGTGAACGGACGGTCCTGGAGACCCAGTACTTC | CASSERTVLETQYF
TRBD1 | - | TRBJ1-2 | TRBV6-5 | TGTGCCAGCAGTTACCGGGACAGGGGAAACTATGGCTACACCTTC | CASSYRDRGNYGYTF
- | few | TRBJ2-1 | TRBV27 | TGTGCCAGCAGTAAAGGGGGGTTGTCCTACAATGAGCAGTTCTTC | CASSKGGLSYNEQFF
- | - | TRBJ2-7 | TRBV4-3 | TGCGCCAGCAGCCTACTTCTCTCGGACGAGCAGTACTTC | CASSLLLSDEQYF